The source of this TCR beta chain is a study of cytomegalovirus exposure and HLA in healthy donors. Study-wide results and limits: Certain indistinguishable V segments, among them TRBV6-2 and TRBV6-3, were excluded. Segments of the TCR beta V type were, in most cases, productive about 90% or about 30% of the time in an earlier analysis. Sequencing depth across donors, presence/absence analyses assumed, was roughly uniform.

The germline CDR1 and CDR2 sequences are SGHNT and YYREEE (reference sequence). Trimming removed 4 bases at V and 7 bases at J, with 17 bases between. The length of the CDR3 is 15 residues. Primers: 60 Vbeta forward and 13 Jbeta reverse. TCRdb's copy holds only in-frame clones and misses some; the assay was immunoSEQ multiplex PCR. The profile shows 180,000 or so clones, 80% to 85% of them singletons. This clone appeared a single time. Its antigen is unknown. This clonotype originated in a woman in her forties or fifties in good health and CMV-seropositive. Specimen: PBMCs. This chain uses TRBV5-4 with TRBJ2-2, with D maybe TRBD2 (5 bases). The DNA of the CDR3 is TGTGCCAGCAGCCCTGAGGCGGGTCTTGTCGGGGAGCTGTTTTTT. Its protein product is CASSPEAGLVGELFF.